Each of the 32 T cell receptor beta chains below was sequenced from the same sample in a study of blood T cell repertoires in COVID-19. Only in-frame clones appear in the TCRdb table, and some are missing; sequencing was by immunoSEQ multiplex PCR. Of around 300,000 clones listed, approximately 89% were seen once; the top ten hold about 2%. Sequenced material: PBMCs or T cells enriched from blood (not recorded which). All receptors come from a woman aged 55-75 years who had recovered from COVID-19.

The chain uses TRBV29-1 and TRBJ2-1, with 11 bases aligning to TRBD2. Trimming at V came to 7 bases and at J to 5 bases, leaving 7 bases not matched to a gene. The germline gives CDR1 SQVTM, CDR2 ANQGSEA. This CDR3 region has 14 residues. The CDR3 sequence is CSATSGRSHNEQFF. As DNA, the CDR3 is TGCAGCGCTACTAGCGGGAGATCCCACAATGAGCAGTTCTTC.

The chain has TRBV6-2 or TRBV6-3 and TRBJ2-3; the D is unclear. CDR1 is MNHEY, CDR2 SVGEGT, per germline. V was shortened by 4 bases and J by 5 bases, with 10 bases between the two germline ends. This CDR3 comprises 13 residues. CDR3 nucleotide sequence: TGTGCCAGCAGTTGGTCCCGAGAAGATACGCAGTATTTT. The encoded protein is CASSWSREDTQYF.

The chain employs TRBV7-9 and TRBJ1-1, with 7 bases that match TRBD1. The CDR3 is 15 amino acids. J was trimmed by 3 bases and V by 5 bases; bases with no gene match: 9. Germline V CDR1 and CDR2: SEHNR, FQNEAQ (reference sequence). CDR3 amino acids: CASSPGQIMDTEAFF. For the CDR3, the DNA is TGTGCCAGCAGCCCGGGACAGATCATGGACACTGAAGCTTTCTTT.

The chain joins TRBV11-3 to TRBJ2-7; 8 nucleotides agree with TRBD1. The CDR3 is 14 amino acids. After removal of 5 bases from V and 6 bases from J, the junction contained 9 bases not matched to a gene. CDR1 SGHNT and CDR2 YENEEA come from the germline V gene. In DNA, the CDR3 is TGTGCCAGCAGCCTCGGACAGGGCTTTGCCGAGCAGTACTTC. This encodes CASSLGQGFAEQYF. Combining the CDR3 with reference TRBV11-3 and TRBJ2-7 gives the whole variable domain EAGVVQSPRYKIIEKKQPVAFWCNPISGHNTLYWYLQNLGQGPELLIRYENEEAVDDSQLPKDRFSAERLKGVDSTLKIQPAELGDSAVYLCASSLGQGFAEQYFGPGTRLTVT.

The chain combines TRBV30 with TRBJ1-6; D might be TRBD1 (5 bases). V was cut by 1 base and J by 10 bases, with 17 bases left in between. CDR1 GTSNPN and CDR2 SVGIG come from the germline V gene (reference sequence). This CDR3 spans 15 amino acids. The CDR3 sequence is CAWSGGDPRWSPLHF. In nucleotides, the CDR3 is TGTGCCTGGAGTGGCGGGGACCCGAGGTGGTCACCCCTCCACTTT. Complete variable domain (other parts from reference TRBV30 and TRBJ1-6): SQTIHQWPATLVQPVGSPLSLECTVEGTSNPNLYWYRQAAGRGLQLLFYSVGIGQISSEVPQNLSASRPQDRQFILSSKKLLLSDSGFYLCAWSGGDPRWSPLHFGNGTRLTVT.

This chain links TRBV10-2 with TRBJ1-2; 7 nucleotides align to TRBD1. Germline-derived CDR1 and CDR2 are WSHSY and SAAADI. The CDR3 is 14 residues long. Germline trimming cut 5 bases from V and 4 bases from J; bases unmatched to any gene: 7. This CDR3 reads CASSPEGGFYGYTF. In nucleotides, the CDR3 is TGCGCCAGCAGTCCAGAAGGGGGCTTCTATGGCTACACCTTC.

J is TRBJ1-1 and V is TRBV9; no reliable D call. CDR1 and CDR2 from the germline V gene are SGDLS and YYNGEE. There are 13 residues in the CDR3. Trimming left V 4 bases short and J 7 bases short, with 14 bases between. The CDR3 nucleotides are TGTGCCAGCAGCTTATCCATGGGAGGTGAAGCTTTCTTT. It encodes CASSLSMGGEAFF.

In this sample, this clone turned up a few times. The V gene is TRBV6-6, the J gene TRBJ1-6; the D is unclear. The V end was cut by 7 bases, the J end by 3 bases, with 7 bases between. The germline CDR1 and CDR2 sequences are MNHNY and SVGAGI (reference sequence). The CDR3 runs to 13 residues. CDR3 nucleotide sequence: TGTGCCAGCACCGCGATCTATAATTCACCCCTCCACTTT. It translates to CASTAIYNSPLHF.

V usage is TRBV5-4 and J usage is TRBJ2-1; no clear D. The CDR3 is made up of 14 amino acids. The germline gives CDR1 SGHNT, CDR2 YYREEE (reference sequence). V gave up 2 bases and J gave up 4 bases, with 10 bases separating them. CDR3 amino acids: CASSFNSLYNEQFF. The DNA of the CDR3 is TGTGCCAGCAGCTTTAATTCTTTATACAATGAGCAGTTCTTC.

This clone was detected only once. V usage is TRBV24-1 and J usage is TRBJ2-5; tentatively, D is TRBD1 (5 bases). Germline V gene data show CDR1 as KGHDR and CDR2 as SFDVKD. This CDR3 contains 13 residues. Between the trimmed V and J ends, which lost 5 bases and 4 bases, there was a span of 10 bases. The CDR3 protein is CATSGRVAETQYF. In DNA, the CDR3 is TGTGCCACCAGTGGCAGGGTTGCAGAGACCCAGTACTTC.

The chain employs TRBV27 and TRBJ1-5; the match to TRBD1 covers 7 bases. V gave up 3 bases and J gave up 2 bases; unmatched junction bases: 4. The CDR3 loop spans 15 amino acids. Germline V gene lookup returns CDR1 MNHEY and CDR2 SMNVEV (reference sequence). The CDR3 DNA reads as TGTGCCAGCAGTTTCCGGACAGGAGGCAATCAGCCCCAGCATTTT. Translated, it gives CASSFRTGGNQPQHF.

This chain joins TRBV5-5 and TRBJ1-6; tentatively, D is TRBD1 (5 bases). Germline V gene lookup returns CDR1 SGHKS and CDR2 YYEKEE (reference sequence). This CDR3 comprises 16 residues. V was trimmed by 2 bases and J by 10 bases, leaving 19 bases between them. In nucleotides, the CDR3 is TGTGCCAGCAGCTTCCCGAGGACAATGGGTAACTCACCCCTCCACTTT. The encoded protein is CASSFPRTMGNSPLHF.

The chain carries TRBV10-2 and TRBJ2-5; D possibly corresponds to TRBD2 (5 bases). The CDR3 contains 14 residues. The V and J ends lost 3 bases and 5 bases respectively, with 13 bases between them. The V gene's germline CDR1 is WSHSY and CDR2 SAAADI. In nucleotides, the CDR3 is TGCGCCAGCAGTGACAGCTTAGCGTGGGAGACCCAGTACTTC. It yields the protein CASSDSLAWETQYF.

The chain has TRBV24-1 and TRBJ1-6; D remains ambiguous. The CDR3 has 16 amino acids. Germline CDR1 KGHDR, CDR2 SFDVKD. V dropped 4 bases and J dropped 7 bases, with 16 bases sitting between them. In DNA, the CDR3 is TGTGCCACCAGTGACAATAACGGGGAAGCCAATTCACCCCTCCACTTT. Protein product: CATSDNNGEANSPLHF.

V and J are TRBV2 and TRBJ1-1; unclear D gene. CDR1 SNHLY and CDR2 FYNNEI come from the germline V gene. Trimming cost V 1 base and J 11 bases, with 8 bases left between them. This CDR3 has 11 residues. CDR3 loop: CASSEVEVAFF. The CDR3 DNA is TGTGCCAGCAGTGAAGTGGAGGTGGCTTTCTTT.

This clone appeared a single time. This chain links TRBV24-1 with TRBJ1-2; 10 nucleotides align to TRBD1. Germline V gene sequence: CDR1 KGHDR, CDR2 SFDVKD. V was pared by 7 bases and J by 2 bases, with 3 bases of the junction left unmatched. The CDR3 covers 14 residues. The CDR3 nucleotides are TGTGCCACCAGCAGGACAGGGGGGAACTATGGCTACACCTTC. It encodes CATSRTGGNYGYTF.

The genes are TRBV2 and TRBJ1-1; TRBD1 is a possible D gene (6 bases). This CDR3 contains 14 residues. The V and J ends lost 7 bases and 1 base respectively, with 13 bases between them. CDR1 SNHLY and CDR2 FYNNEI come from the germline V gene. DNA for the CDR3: TGTGCCAGCACCCGACAGGTAACGAACACTGAAGCTTTCTTT. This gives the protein CASTRQVTNTEAFF. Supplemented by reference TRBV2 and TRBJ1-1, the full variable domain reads EPEVTQTPSHQVTQMGQEVILRCVPISNHLYFYWYRQILGQKVEFLVSFYNNEISEKSEIFDDQFSVERPDGSNFTLKIRSTKLEDSAMYFCASTRQVTNTEAFFGQGTRLTVV.

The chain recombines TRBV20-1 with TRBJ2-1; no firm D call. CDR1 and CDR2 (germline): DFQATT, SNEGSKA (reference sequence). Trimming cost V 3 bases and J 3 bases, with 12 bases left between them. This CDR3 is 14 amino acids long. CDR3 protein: CSASVSRFYNEQFF. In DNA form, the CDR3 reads TGCAGTGCTAGTGTTAGCAGATTCTACAATGAGCAGTTCTTC.

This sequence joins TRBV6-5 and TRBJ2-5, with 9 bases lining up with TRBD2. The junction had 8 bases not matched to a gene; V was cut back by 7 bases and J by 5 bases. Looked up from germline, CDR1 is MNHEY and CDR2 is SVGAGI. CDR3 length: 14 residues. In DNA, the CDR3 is TGTGCCAGCAACCTGGGACTAGCTCTTGAGACCCAGTACTTC. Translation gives CASNLGLALETQYF.

The CDR3 DNA sequence: TGTGCCAGCAGTTTCACAACTAATGAAAAACTGTTTTTT. This translates into CASSFTTNEKLFF. The chain combines TRBV12-3 or TRBV12-4 with TRBJ1-4; no clear D gene. Trimming shortened V by 3 bases and J by 0 bases, and 2 bases separated the two germline ends. The CDR3 runs 13 residues.

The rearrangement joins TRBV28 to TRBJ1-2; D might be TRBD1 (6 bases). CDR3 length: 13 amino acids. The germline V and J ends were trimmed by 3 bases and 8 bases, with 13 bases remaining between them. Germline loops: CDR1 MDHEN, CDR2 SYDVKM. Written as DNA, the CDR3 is TGTGCCAGCAGTTTGCGGGGGCTTAGCGGCTACACCTTC. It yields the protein CASSLRGLSGYTF.

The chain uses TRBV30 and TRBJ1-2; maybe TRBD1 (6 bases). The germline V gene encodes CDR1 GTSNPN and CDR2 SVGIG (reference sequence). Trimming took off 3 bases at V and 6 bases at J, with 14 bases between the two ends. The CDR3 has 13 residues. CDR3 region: CAWSPQGGNGYTF. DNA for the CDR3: TGTGCCTGGAGCCCACAGGGAGGGAATGGCTACACCTTC.

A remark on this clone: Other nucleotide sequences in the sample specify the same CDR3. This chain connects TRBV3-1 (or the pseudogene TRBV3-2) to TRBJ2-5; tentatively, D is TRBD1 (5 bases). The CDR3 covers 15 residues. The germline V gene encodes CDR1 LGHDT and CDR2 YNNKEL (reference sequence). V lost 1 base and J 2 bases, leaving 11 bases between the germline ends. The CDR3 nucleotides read TGTGCCAGCAGCCAAGGTGGGCAGGGACAAGAGACCCAGTACTTC. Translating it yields CASSQGGQGQETQYF.

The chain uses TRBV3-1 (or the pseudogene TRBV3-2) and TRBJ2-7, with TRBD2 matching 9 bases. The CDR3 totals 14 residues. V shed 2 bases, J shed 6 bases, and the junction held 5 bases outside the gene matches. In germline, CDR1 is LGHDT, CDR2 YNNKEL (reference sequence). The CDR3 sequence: CASSQSSGGREQYF. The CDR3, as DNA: TGTGCCAGCAGCCAAAGTAGCGGGGGTCGCGAGCAGTACTTC.

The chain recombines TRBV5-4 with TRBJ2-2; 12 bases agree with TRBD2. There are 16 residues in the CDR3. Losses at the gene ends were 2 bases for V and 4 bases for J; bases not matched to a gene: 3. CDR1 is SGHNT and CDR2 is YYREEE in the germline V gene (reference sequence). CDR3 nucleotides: TGTGCCAGCAGCTTACTAGCGGGAGGATTCACCGGGGAGCTGTTTTTT. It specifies CASSLLAGGFTGELFF.

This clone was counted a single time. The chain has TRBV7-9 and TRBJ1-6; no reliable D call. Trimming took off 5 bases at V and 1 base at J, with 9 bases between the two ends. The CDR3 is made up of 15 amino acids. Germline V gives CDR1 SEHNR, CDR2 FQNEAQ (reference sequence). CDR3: CASSIGVSYNSPLHF. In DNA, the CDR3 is TGTGCCAGCAGCATCGGTGTTTCCTATAATTCACCCCTCCACTTT.

The CDR3 is CASSLGEPRTPFYGYTF. The CDR3 bases are TGTGCCAGCAGCTTGGGGGAACCCCGGACACCGTTCTATGGCTACACCTTC. This rearrangement joins TRBV5-4 to TRBJ1-2; tentative D call: TRBD1 (5 bases). The CDR3 spans 17 residues. CDR1 and CDR2 from the germline V gene are SGHNT and YYREEE (reference sequence). Trimming pared 0 bases from V and 4 bases from J, leaving 19 bases between.

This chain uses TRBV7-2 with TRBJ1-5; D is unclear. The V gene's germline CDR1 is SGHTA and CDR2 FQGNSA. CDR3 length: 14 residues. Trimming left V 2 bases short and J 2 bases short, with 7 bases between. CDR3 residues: CASSLSRGNQPQHF. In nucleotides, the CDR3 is TGTGCCAGCAGCTTATCACGAGGCAATCAGCCCCAGCATTTT.

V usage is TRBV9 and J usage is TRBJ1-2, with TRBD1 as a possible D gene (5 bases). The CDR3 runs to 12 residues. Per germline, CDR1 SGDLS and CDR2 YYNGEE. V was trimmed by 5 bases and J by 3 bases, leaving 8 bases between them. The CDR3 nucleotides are TGTGCCAGCAGTCCCAGGGACTATGGCTACACCTTC. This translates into CASSPRDYGYTF.

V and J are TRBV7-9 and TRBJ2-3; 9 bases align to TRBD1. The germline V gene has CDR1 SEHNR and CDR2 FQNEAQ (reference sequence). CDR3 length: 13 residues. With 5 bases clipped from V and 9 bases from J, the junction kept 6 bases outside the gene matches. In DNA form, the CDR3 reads TGTGCCAGCAGCCAAAGTGGACAGGGGACGCAGTATTTT. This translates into CASSQSGQGTQYF.

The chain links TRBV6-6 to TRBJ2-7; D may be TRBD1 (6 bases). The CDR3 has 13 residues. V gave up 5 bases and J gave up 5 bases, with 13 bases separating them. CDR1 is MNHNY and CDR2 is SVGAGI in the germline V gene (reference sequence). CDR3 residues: CASSRGNRDEQYF. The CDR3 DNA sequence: TGTGCCAGCAGTAGGGGTAACAGGGACGAGCAGTACTTC.

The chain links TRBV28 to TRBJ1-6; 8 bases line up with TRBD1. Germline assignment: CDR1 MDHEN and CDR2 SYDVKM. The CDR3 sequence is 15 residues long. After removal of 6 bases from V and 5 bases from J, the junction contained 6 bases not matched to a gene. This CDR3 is CASRTGVLNNSPLHF. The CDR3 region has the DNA TGTGCCAGCAGGACAGGGGTCCTCAATAATTCACCCCTCCACTTT.